This TCR beta chain was profiled in a study of blood T cell repertoires in COVID-19. About the study: Samples representing acute and convalescent COVID-19 were sourced from the United States, Italy and Spain. PBMCs, B-cell-depleted T cells, or T cells were the source of the cDNA or gDNA that made up the material.

V lost 6 bases to trimming and J lost 1 base; unmatched junction nucleotides: 8. CDR3 size: 15 residues. From germline, CDR1 is LGHDT and CDR2 YNNKEL (reference sequence). Under the authors' procedure: Reference gene primer amplification gave estimated nucleated cell counts. Sequencing was performed with immunoSEQ multiplex PCR; in TCRdb, only in-frame clones are kept and a portion is missing. The DNA was the basis for D and trimming; V, J and clone size are from that table. The sample gives about 40,000 clones, approximately 84% of which show up once; approximately 13% is in the top ten. This chain connects TRBV3-1 (or the pseudogene TRBV3-2) to TRBJ2-5; 7 bases are shared with TRBD1. The receptor was derived from a human donor in a cohort sampled during active COVID-19. The sequenced sample consisted of peripheral blood. The chain's CDR3 is CASSWDSALQETQYF. The DNA of the CDR3 is TGTGCCAGCAGTTGGGACAGCGCCCTCCAAGAGACCCAGTACTTC.